A selection of T cell receptor beta chains follows, all from one sample in a study of T cells in Graves' hyperthyroidism and ophthalmopathy. TCRdb re-analysed the multiplex PCR reads in MiXCR, keeping a single row per CDR3 protein. The sample lists about 400,000 distinct CDR3 sequences, over 12% occurring once. Sequences were obtained from blood. These receptors all stem from a man between 50 and 59 years old with Graves' ophthalmopathy. Each CDR3 is given with its conserved first and last residue. The D gene is left open where the match is weak. For some rows the clone size is stated as once, few or many, or as a class when expanded; others skip it.

clone size	V gene	D gene	J gene	CDR3 DNA	CDR3 protein
few	TRBV4-2	.	TRBJ2-4	TGTGCCAGCAGCCAAGCCGCCCGGGATCGAACCAAAAACATTCAGTACTTC	CASSQAARDRTKNIQYF
many	TRBV18	TRBD1	TRBJ1-2	TGTGCCAGCTCACCCTCGACGTCAGGGGGCCTAGGCTATGGCTACACCTTC	CASSPSTSGGLGYGYTF
.	TRBV18	.	TRBJ1-1	TGTGCCAGCAGTCCCTCACTTTCTGAAGCTTTCTTT	CASSPSLSEAFF
few	TRBV4-2	.	TRBJ2-2	TGTGCCAGCAGCCAACCCGGAGGGGGTTGGACCGGGGAGCTGTTTTTT	CASSQPGGGWTGELFF
many	TRBV29-1	.	TRBJ1-2	TGCAGCGTTGAAGCCGGGGCGAACTATGGCTACACCTTC	CSVEAGANYGYTF
.	TRBV25-1	TRBD2	TRBJ2-7	TGTGCCAGCAGCCCTCCTTGGGCTAGCGGGAGACACGAGCAGTACTTC	CASSPPWASGRHEQYF
many	TRBV6-1	.	TRBJ2-7	TGTGCCAGCAGAACCTCTGACGGACAGATAGGTTACGAGCAGTACTTC	CASRTSDGQIGYEQYF
.	TRBV6-2/TRBV6-3	TRBD2	TRBJ2-3	TGTGCCAGCAGCACCCGGACTAGCAGAGATACGCAGTATTTT	CASSTRTSRDTQYF
.	TRBV20-1	TRBD2	TRBJ2-7	TGCAGTGCATCAGGACTAGCGGGAGATCAAGAGCAGTACTTC	CSASGLAGDQEQYF
many	TRBV18	.	TRBJ2-3	TGTGCCAGCTCACCACGGAACACTCTTCAGGATACGCAGTATTTT	CASSPRNTLQDTQYF
.	TRBV9	.	TRBJ1-4	TGTGCCAGCAGCGTCACCCCTGGGGGCTCCCGAGGGGAAAAACTGTTTTTT	CASSVTPGGSRGEKLFF
.	TRBV14	.	TRBJ2-2	TGTGCCAGCAGCCAAGATAGTTTTAGGCGGGTGAACACCGGGGAGCTGTTTTTT	CASSQDSFRRVNTGELFF
many	TRBV30	TRBD2	TRBJ2-1	TGTGCCTGGTTAGCGGGAGGCCCCTACAATGAGCAGTTCTTC	CAWLAGGPYNEQFF
many	TRBV20-1	TRBD2	TRBJ2-1	TGCAGTGCTAGTTGGCCCGGGACTAGCGGGATCAATGAGCAGTTCTTC	CSASWPGTSGINEQFF
few	TRBV12-3/TRBV12-4	TRBD1	TRBJ2-1	TGTGCCAGCAGTCAAACAGACAGGGGGGTATACAATGAGCAGTTCTTC	CASSQTDRGVYNEQFF
many	TRBV6-1	TRBD1	TRBJ2-7	TGTGCCAGCAGTGAACCGGGACAGAGTAACGAGCAGTACTTC	CASSEPGQSNEQYF
many	TRBV30	TRBD2	TRBJ2-1	TGTGCCTTTACTAGCGGGAGGGCCACAAACAATGAGCAGTTCTTC	CAFTSGRATNNEQFF